The next 13 T cell receptor beta chains were all read from a single sample in a study of synovial regulatory T cells in juvenile arthritis. Only in-frame clones appear in the TCRdb table, and some are missing; sequencing was by immunoSEQ multiplex PCR. This sample lists some 10,000 clones; its ten largest clones have roughly 0.7%. Sequencing input: Treg cells from blood. Noted subset: remaining (HLA-DR-negative) circulating blood Treg cells. Source of these receptors: a donor aged 2-30 years with juvenile idiopathic arthritis.

The chain is built from TRBV5-1 and TRBJ2-1; TCRdb picks TRBD1, but there is no DNA to check that call. The CDR3 has 14 residues. No DNA is given. Germline CDR1 and CDR2: SGHRS and YFSETQ. This CDR3 reads CASSLSRGNNEQFF.

This chain links TRBV9 with TRBJ2-1; TCRdb proposes TRBD2, but this gene call is untestable without DNA. The CDR3 contains 16 residues. No DNA sequence is on record. The V gene's germline CDR1 is SGDLS and CDR2 YYNGEE. The CDR3 spells CASSVGVAGVENEQFF.

J is TRBJ1-2 and V is TRBV5-1. Per germline, CDR1 SGHRS and CDR2 YFSETQ. The CDR3 length is 13 residues. The record lacks a DNA sequence. The CDR3 loop is CASSSGPGGGYTF.

This sequence joins TRBV6-6 and TRBJ1-4; no DNA is available, so the TRBD1 call from TCRdb remains unchecked. CDR3 length equals 13 residues. DNA is not recorded here. CDR1 and CDR2 (germline): MNHNY, SVGAGI (reference sequence). The chain's CDR3 is CASSYRGLEKLFF.

The chain has TRBV7-8 and TRBJ2-5; the D call from TCRdb, TRBD1, cannot be confirmed without DNA. This CDR3 is 13 amino acids long. No DNA was logged. Germline V gene data show CDR1 as SGHVS and CDR2 as FQNEAQ. The CDR3 reads CASSFKGAKTQYF.

The chain uses TRBV5-4 and TRBJ2-3; TCRdb gives TRBD1 as the D gene, but with no DNA this cannot be confirmed. Germline CDR1 and CDR2: SGHNT and YYREEE (reference sequence). The CDR3 is 15 amino acids. No coding sequence is recorded. CDR3 sequence reads: CASSLAAGKGDTQYF.

This clone is deemed medium-sized by its frequency. This chain uses TRBV4-1 with TRBJ1-4; the D call from TCRdb, TRBD1, cannot be confirmed without DNA. In germline, CDR1 is MGHRA, CDR2 YSYEKL. CDR3 length equals 16 residues. Only the protein is on record. CDR3 amino acids: CASSQETDRGNEKLFF.

The J gene is TRBJ1-4, the V gene TRBV7-8; TCRdb indicates TRBD1, and absent DNA this call remains unverified. The CDR3 loop spans 18 amino acids. No DNA accompanies this entry. Germline V lookup: CDR1 SGHVS, CDR2 FQNEAQ. CDR3 sequence: CASSTHIPHSATNEKLFF.

This sequence joins TRBV30 and TRBJ1-2. The CDR3 totals 15 residues. The DNA is not on file. CDR1 is GTSNPN, CDR2 SVGIG, per germline (reference sequence). CDR3 loop: CAWSVRGAGFNGYTF.

This chain connects TRBV6-5 to TRBJ1-4; TCRdb lists TRBD1, though no DNA is available to test this call. Looked up from germline, CDR1 is MNHEY and CDR2 is SVGAGI. This CDR3 region has 15 residues. The nucleotide record is missing. The CDR3 sequence: CASRLLTATNEKLFF.

Considering frequency, this clone is medium-sized. The chain uses TRBV7-8 and TRBJ1-6; there is no DNA to check the TCRdb D call of TRBD1. Germline V CDR1 and CDR2: SGHVS, FQNEAQ. The CDR3 sequence is 15 residues long. The coding DNA is unavailable. The CDR3 protein is CASSLSGQGASPLHF. Full variable domain (missing parts from reference TRBV7-8 and TRBJ1-6): GAGVSQSPRYKVAKRGQDVALRCDPISGHVSLFWYQQALGQGPEFLTYFQNEAQLDKSGLPSDRFFAERPEGSVSTLKIQRTQQEDSAVYLCASSLSGQGASPLHFGNGTRLTVT.

The V call is TRBV7-2, the J call TRBJ1-1. CDR1 and CDR2 from the germline V gene are SGHTA and FQGNSA. CDR3 size: 14 residues. DNA was not recorded. CDR3 amino acids: CASSLAGGGTEAFF.

The genes are TRBV5-5 and TRBJ1-5; checking the TCRdb D call of TRBD1 is not possible without DNA. The CDR3 runs to 13 residues. Only the protein is available. Germline V gene sequence: CDR1 SGHKS, CDR2 YYEKEE (reference sequence). The CDR3 sequence is CASSRTGDQPQHF. Full variable domain (missing parts from reference TRBV5-5 and TRBJ1-5): DAGVTQSPTHLIKTRGQQVTLRCSPISGHKSVSWYQQVLGQGPQFIFQYYEKEERGRGNFPDRFSARQFPNYSSELNVNALLLGDSALYLCASSRTGDQPQHFGDGTRLSIL.